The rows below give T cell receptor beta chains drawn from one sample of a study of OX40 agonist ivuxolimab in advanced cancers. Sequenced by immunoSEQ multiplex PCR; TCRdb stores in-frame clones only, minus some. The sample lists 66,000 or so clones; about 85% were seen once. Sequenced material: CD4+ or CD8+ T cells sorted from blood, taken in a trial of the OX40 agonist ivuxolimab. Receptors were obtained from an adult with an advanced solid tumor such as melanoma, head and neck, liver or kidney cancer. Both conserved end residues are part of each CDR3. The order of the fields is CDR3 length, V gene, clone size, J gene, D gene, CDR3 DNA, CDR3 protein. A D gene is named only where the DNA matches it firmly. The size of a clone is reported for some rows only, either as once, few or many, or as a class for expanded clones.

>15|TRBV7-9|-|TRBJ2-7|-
TGTGCCAGCAGCTCCCGAGGGGACCCAACCTACGAGCAGTACTTC
CASSSRGDPTYEQYF
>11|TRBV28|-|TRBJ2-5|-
TGTGCCAGCAGTAGCCGAGAGACCCAGTACTTC
CASSSRETQYF
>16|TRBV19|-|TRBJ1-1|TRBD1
TGTGCCAGTAGTAGAAAGACAGGGTACCCCCCCACTGAAGCTTTCTTT
CASSRKTGYPPTEAFF
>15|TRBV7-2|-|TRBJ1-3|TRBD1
TGTGCCAGCAGCTTCGACGGGACAGCCGGAAACACCATATATTTT
CASSFDGTAGNTIYF
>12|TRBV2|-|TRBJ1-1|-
TGTGCCAGCAGTGAAGGGGACACTGAAGCTTTCTTT
CASSEGDTEAFF
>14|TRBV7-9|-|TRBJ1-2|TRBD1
TGTGCCAGCAGCACAGACAGGGCAGCCTATGGCTACACCTTC
CASSTDRAAYGYTF
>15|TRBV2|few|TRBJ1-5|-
TGTGCCAGCAGTGAAAGGACAGCATCGGGGCAGCCCCAGCATTTT
CASSERTASGQPQHF
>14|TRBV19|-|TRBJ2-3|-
TGTGCCAGTAGTATTAGCGGCTCCACAGATACGCAGTATTTT
CASSISGSTDTQYF
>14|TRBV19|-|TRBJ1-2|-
TGTGCCAGTAGTAGGCCCATCTTCTGGGGTGGCTACACCTTC
CASSRPIFWGGYTF
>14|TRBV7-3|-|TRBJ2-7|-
TGTGCCAGCAGCTTAATGGCCAGCTCCTACGAGCAGTACTTC
CASSLMASSYEQYF
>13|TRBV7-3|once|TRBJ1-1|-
TGTGCCAGCAGCTTAACGTCGACAACTGAAGCTTTCTTT
CASSLTSTTEAFF
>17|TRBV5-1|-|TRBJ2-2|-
TGCGCCAGCAGCCCGCCGCCTCGACCGACGAACACCGGGGAGCTGTTTTTT
CASSPPPRPTNTGELFF
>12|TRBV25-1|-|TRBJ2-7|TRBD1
TGTGCCAGCAGTGAAGGACAGGGCGAGCAGTACTTC
CASSEGQGEQYF
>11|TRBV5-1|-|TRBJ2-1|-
TGCGCCAGCAGCTTAAGTAATGAGCAGTTCTTC
CASSLSNEQFF
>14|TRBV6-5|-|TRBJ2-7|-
TGTGCCAGCAGTTACACCGGGGGTATCGACGAGCAGTACTTC
CASSYTGGIDEQYF
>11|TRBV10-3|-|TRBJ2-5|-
TGTGCCACCAGGGGAGGAGAGACCCAGTACTTC
CATRGGETQYF
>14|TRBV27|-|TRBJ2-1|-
TGTGCCAGCGGCCACCTTACCTCCTACAATGAGCAGTTCTTC
CASGHLTSYNEQFF
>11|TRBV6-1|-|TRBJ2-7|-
TGTGCCAGCAAGGCAGTCTCCGAGCAGTACTTC
CASKAVSEQYF
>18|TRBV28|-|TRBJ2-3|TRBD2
TGTGCCAGCAGTGGAGGGGCTAGCGGGGGTGGAAAGAAAGATACGCAGTATTTT
CASSGGASGGGKKDTQYF
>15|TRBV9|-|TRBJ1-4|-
TGTGCCAGCAGCGTAGATTTCGCAACTAATGAAAAACTGTTTTTT
CASSVDFATNEKLFF
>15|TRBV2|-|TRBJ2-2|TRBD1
TGTGCCAGCACTAAGGGACAGGGAAACACCGGGGAGCTGTTTTTT
CASTKGQGNTGELFF
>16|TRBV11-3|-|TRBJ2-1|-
TGTGCCAGCAGCCCCCGTCAGGGGGGCGGCCACAATGAGCAGTTCTTC
CASSPRQGGGHNEQFF
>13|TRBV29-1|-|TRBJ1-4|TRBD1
TGCAGCGTTGGACAGGGCCGGAATGAAAAACTGTTTTTT
CSVGQGRNEKLFF
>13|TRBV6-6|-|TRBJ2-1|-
TGTGCCAGCAAAGGCAGGCTGAAGAATGAGCAGTTCTTC
CASKGRLKNEQFF
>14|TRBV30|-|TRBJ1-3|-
TGTGCCTGGAGTGTCGGGGGGACTGGAAACACCATATATTTT
CAWSVGGTGNTIYF
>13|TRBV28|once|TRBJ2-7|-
TGTGCCAGCAGTCCTCACACCTCCTACGAGCAGTACTTC
CASSPHTSYEQYF
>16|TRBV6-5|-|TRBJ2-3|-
TGTGCCAGCAGTTCGTTGGGACAAAGGAGAGGGGATACGCAGTATTTT
CASSSLGQRRGDTQYF
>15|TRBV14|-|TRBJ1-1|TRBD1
TGTGCCAGCAGCCCTCTGACAGGGGGCAACACTGAAGCTTTCTTT
CASSPLTGGNTEAFF
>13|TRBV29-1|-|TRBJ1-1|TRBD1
TGCAGCGTGGGCGACAGGGTGAACACTGAAGCTTTCTTT
CSVGDRVNTEAFF
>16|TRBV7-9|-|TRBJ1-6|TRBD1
TGTGCCAGCAGCTTAGGATGGGGACAGGATAATTCACCCCTCCACTTT
CASSLGWGQDNSPLHF
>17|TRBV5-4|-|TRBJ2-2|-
TGTGCCAGCAGCAAAACAGGGAGTAGGCCGAACACCGGGGAGCTGTTTTTT
CASSKTGSRPNTGELFF
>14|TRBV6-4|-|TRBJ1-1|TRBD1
TGTGCCAGCAGAGGACAGGGGCTAGGCACTGAAGCTTTCTTT
CASRGQGLGTEAFF
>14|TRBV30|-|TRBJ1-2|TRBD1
TGTGCCTGGAACCCGGGACAGCCTACGGATGGCTACACCTTC
CAWNPGQPTDGYTF
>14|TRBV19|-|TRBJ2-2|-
TGTGCCAGTAGTATAGTTTCCTCCACCGGGGAGCTGTTTTTT
CASSIVSSTGELFF
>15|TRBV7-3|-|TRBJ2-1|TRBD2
TGTGCCAGCAGCATGACCGGGACTAATTTCAATGAGCAGTTCTTC
CASSMTGTNFNEQFF
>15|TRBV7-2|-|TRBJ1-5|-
TGTGCCAGCAGCTTACAGGCTAAGGGCAATCAGCCCCAGCATTTT
CASSLQAKGNQPQHF
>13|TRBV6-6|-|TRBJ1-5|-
TGTGCCAGCAGCCAGCACACCAATCAGCCCCAGCATTTT
CASSQHTNQPQHF